This T cell receptor beta chain is drawn from a study of brain T cells in children with intractable seizures. Study-wide results and caveats: Clones missing pre-surgery may reflect undersampling of that blood sample.

Time point denoted: blood from clinic visit 5 months post-surgery; TSC patient then seizure free. The sequenced cases were selected for having the highest brain T cell transcript signatures. Some clones are missing from TCRdb's copy, which holds only in-frame ones; the method was immunoSEQ multiplex PCR. Among 300,000 to 400,000 clones listed, 85% to 95% were seen once. The junction had 9 bases not matched to a gene; V was cut back by 5 bases and J by 7 bases. Germline CDR1 is SEHNR and CDR2 is FQNEAQ (reference sequence). The CDR3 covers 14 residues. This clone showed up many times. Antigen unknown. The rearrangement uses TRBV7-9 and TRBJ2-7; 9 positions match TRBD2. The receptor's source is a boy under two years old with tuberous sclerosis and intractable seizures. The sequenced sample was peripheral blood, obtained more than 4 months after surgery. The CDR3 DNA reads TGTGCCAGCAGCCGGACTAGCGACTTTCGTGAGCAGTACTTC. Protein product: CASSRTSDFREQYF.